Shown below are 24 T cell receptor beta chains from a single sample sequenced in a study of tumor and adjacent non-tumor tissue in lung cancer (dated by TCRdb to between 2018 and 2020). Library preparation was by multiplex PCR. The sequencer listed for this sample is Illumina HiSeq 2500. TCRbeta libraries were built by three rounds of nested PCR using primers (Table S4), following protocols modified from ARM-PCR. The public reads were reprocessed in TCRdb via fastp at Q25 and MiXCR, keeping in-frame beta chains. Entries that share a CDR3 protein sequence are merged under the most common genes and DNA. Present in this sample are approximately 100,000 distinct CDR3 sequences, 65% of which were seen just once. Around 19% of the sample comes from the top ten. Bulk unsorted tissue served as the source for RNA extraction, and RNA quality was assessed using a NanoDrop ND-1000 and an Agilent 2100. Normal lung samples were distant non-tumor tissue taken more than 3 cm from the tumor edge.

Source material: distant non-tumor lung tissue. Every receptor here comes from a man aged 30 to 45 with non-small cell lung cancer.

This clonotype was recorded at least ten times. V is TRBV5-5 and J is TRBJ2-7; 12 nucleotides align to TRBD2. The CDR3 covers 16 residues. Germline assignment: CDR1 SGHKS and CDR2 YYEKEE (reference sequence). V dropped 5 bases and J dropped 2; count of bases not matched to a gene: 8. CDR3 DNA: TGTGCCAGCAGGCGAAGACTAGCGGGGGAGACCTACGAGCAGTACTTC. This gives the protein CASRRRLAGETYEQYF.

Note on this clonotype: Given a much more abundant clone one base away, this may be a read error. The V call is TRBV28, the J call TRBJ2-3, with 9 bases matching TRBD2. The CDR3 has 16 residues. The germline V gene encodes CDR1 MDHEN and CDR2 SYDVKM. Trimming removed 6 bases from V and 3 bases from J; junction bases left unmatched: 10. CDR3 protein: CASSPVLAGWTDTQYF. The CDR3 DNA sequence: TGTGCCAGCAGCCCTGTACTAGCGGGCTGGACAGATACGCAGTATTTT.

This clonotype has ten or more counts. The CDR3 here is CASSQEFSSDYNEQFF. The CDR3 DNA reads TGCGCCAGCAGCCAAGAATTTTCTAGCGACTACAATGAGCAGTTCTTC. This rearrangement joins TRBV4-1 to TRBJ2-1; possibly TRBD2 for D (6 bases). The CDR3 runs 16 residues. CDR1 is MGHRA and CDR2 is YSYEKL in the germline V gene. V was pared by 0 bases and J by 3 bases, with 12 bases between.

Comment on this clonotype: Germline is not matched at one junction end, which may reflect a read error. V gene TRBV20-1 combines with J gene TRBJ2-6; 10 positions match TRBD1. Germline V gene lookup returns CDR1 DFQATT and CDR2 SNEGSKA (reference sequence). CDR3 length: 16 residues. CDR3 sequence reads: CSALTGGGSGAKVLTF. CDR3 in DNA: TGCAGTGCCCTGACAGGGGGCGGCTCAGGGGCCAAAGTCCTGACTTTC.

Worth noting for this clonotype: A much larger clone sits a single nucleotide away, making a read error possible. This sequence joins TRBV4-2 and TRBJ2-1; 13 bases align to TRBD2. The CDR3 length is 15 residues. Germline V gene sequence: CDR1 LGHNA, CDR2 YNFKEQ. J lost 10 bases, V lost 3 bases, and 6 bases had no gene match. The CDR3 here is CASSQGLAGREEQFF. The DNA of the CDR3 is TGTGCCAGCAGCCAGGGACTAGCGGGGAGGGAAGAGCAGTTCTTC.

Turning to this clonotype: Compared with germline, one end of the junction differs, possibly owing to a read error. The chain combines TRBV29-1 with TRBJ2-5; 7 positions agree with TRBD1. The CDR3 consists of 13 residues. CDR1 SQVTM and CDR2 ANQGSEA come from the germline V gene. The CDR3 nucleotides read TGTAGCGTTGGGTTGACAGGGCACGAGATCCAGTACTTC. This translates into CSVGLTGHEIQYF.

The genes are TRBV29-1 and TRBJ2-3, with 7 bases aligning to TRBD1. Germline V gene lookup returns CDR1 SQVTM and CDR2 ANQGSEA. The J segment lost 2 bases and the V segment lost 6 bases, leaving 11 bases of the junction unmatched. The CDR3 contains 15 residues. DNA for the CDR3: TGCAGCGTCACCACCGTGACAGGGTCCACAGATACGCAGTATTTT. This encodes CSVTTVTGSTDTQYF.

In this sample, this clonotype turned up a few times. This sequence joins TRBV19 and TRBJ2-1; 10 bases agree with TRBD2. The CDR3 totals 17 residues. V lost 1 base to trimming and J lost 9 bases; unmatched junction nucleotides: 12. Per the germline V gene, CDR1 is LNHDA and CDR2 is SQIVND (reference sequence). In DNA form, the CDR3 reads TGTGCCAGTAGTATAGGTCTAGCGGGAGCAGGTCCTCCTGAGCAGTTCTTC. Translated: CASSIGLAGAGPPEQFF.

This clonotype was found once. At one end the junction does not follow the germline gene, possibly because of a read error. V usage is TRBV4-3 and J usage is TRBJ1-6; no clear D gene. This CDR3 contains 14 residues. Germline V gene lookup returns CDR1 LGHNA and CDR2 YSLEER. The CDR3 spells CASSQEYRSSPLHF. Here the CDR3 DNA reads TGCGCTAGCAGCCAAGAGTATAGGAGTTCACCCCTCCACTTT.

Concerning this clonotype: A junction end diverges from the germline sequence, so it may reflect a read error. The chain links TRBV29-1 to TRBJ1-1; D remains unclear. The germline CDR1 and CDR2 sequences are SQVTM and ANQGSEA. The CDR3 is 12 amino acids. Here the CDR3 reads CSVIHSNTEAFF. The CDR3 nucleotides are TGTAGCGTTATTCACAGTAACACTGAAGCTTTCTTT.

The genes are TRBV6-5 and TRBJ2-7, with 7 bases aligning to TRBD1. The CDR3 totals 16 residues. The ends lost 4 bases at V and 12 bases at J; junction bases unmatched: 21. In germline, CDR1 is MNHEY, CDR2 SVGAGI. The CDR3 reads CASSSRTGRTVSKGYF. CDR3 bases: TGTGCCAGCAGTTCCCGGACAGGCCGGACAGTATCAAAGGGGTACTTC.

Notes on this clonotype: The junction does not match germline at one end; this may be a read error. The chain links TRBV29-1 to TRBJ2-7, with TRBD1 matching over 11 bases. Germline V CDR1 and CDR2: SQVTM, ANQGSEA. This CDR3 spans 14 amino acids. CDR3 in amino acids: CSVDLRTGGHEQCF. The CDR3 DNA is TGCAGCGTTGATTTAAGGACAGGGGGCCACGAGCAGTGCTTC.

The chain employs TRBV11-2 and TRBJ2-2; D gene ambiguous. V gave up 3 bases and J gave up 6 bases, with 8 bases separating them. Looked up from germline, CDR1 is SGHAT and CDR2 is FQNNGV. CDR3 length: 13 amino acids. The CDR3 sequence: CASSFPTAGELFF. CDR3 bases: TGTGCCAGCAGCTTCCCAACGGCCGGGGAGCTGTTTTTT.

This clonotype was seen only a few times. This CDR3 is missing its conserved last phenylalanine or tryptophan, likely due to a read error. The chain uses TRBV6-5 and TRBJ2-7; TRBD1 aligns across 8 bases. V gave up 7 bases and J gave up 0 bases; unmatched junction bases: 2. CDR1 and CDR2 from the germline V gene are MNHEY and SVGAGI. The CDR3 spans 13 residues. CDR3 sequence: CASKQGGSYEQYS. The CDR3 bases are TGTGCCAGCAAACAGGGGGGCTCCTACGAGCAGTACTCC.

The chain couples TRBV5-1 to TRBJ2-7, with D possibly matching TRBD1 (5 bases). CDR1 is SGHRS and CDR2 is YFSETQ in the germline V gene. V lost 1 base and J lost 5, with 13 bases in between. The CDR3 has 14 residues. The CDR3 loop is CASSLFPGFHEQYF. CDR3 DNA: TGCGCCAGCAGCTTGTTCCCAGGGTTCCACGAGCAGTACTTC. The complete variable domain, with remaining parts taken from reference TRBV5-1 and TRBJ2-7, reads KAGVTQTPRYLIKTRGQQVTLSCSPISGHRSVSWYQQTPGQGLQFLFEYFSETQRNKGNFPGRFSGRQFSNSRSEMNVSTLELGDSALYLCASSLFPGFHEQYFGPGTRLTVT.

This chain uses TRBV11-2 with TRBJ2-1; D possibly matches TRBD1 or TRBD2 (5 bases each). The CDR3 spans 16 residues. Germline CDR1 and CDR2: SGHAT and FQNNGV. Trimming cost V 7 bases and J 3 bases, with 19 bases left between them. The CDR3, as DNA: TGTGCCAGCACCCCCTCCGGGGCCCGGTTCTACAATGAGCAGTTCTTC. It is translated as CASTPSGARFYNEQFF.

CDR3 protein: CASRESRGEQYF. The CDR3 DNA reads as TGTGCCAGCCGGGAGAGTAGGGGGGAGCAGTACTTC. The chain employs TRBV6-6 and TRBJ2-7; D may match TRBD1 or TRBD2 (6 bases each). Trimming cost V 8 bases and J 7 bases, with 15 bases left between them. Germline CDR1 MNHNY, CDR2 SVGAGI (reference sequence). CDR3 length: 12 residues.

Only a few counts were recorded for this clonotype. This clone may be a read error of a much larger clone one base away. This likely comes from a read error, as the CDR3 has no conserved phenylalanine or tryptophan at its end. This chain connects TRBV20-1 to TRBJ1-1; 8 bases fit TRBD1. This CDR3 is built from 12 residues. Germline V gene data show CDR1 as DFQATT and CDR2 as SNEGSKA (reference sequence). V shed 6 bases and J 2 bases; nucleotides not matched to a gene: 2. The CDR3 reads CSAGQGNTEAFY. In DNA form, the CDR3 reads TGCAGTGCCGGACAGGGAAACACTGAAGCTTTCTAT.

V is TRBV19 and J is TRBJ1-5; 7 nucleotides line up with TRBD1. Germline V lookup: CDR1 LNHDA, CDR2 SQIVND (reference sequence). Trimming took 5 bases from V and 6 from J; bases not matched to a gene: 10. The CDR3 covers 15 residues. The CDR3: CASSPQGGEGQPQHF. For the CDR3, the DNA is TGTGCCAGTAGTCCTCAGGGGGGGGAGGGTCAGCCCCAGCATTTT.

As to this clonotype: One junction end disagrees with the germline gene, perhaps due to a read error. This chain uses TRBV4-3 with TRBJ2-1; D may match TRBD1 or TRBD2 (6 bases each). CDR1 is LGHNA, CDR2 YSLEER, per germline. The CDR3 is made up of 17 amino acids. The CDR3 loop reads CASSQDLVTGAGDEQFF. As DNA, the CDR3 is TGCGCCAGCAGTCAAGATTTGGTTACGGGGGCTGGAGATGAGCAGTTCTTC.

Turning to this clonotype: The junction does not match germline at one end; this may be a read error. V usage is TRBV11-3 and J usage is TRBJ2-3, with a weak D call TRBD1 (6 bases). Germline V CDR1 and CDR2: SGHNT, YENEEA. The CDR3 is made up of 14 amino acids. As DNA, the CDR3 is TGTGTCAGCAGTTTGACAGGAGGCAGGGATACGCAGTATTTT. It translates to CVSSLTGGRDTQYF.

Concerning this clonotype itself: Since a much larger clone is just one base distant, this may be a read error. The chain couples TRBV5-1 to TRBJ1-2; 11 positions agree with TRBD1. Germline loops: CDR1 SGHRS, CDR2 YFSETQ. The J segment lost 7 bases and the V segment lost 1 base, leaving 6 bases of the junction unmatched. The CDR3 length is 15 residues. The CDR3 sequence: CASSLPWTGGSGYTF. Written as DNA, the CDR3 is TGCGCCAGCAGCTTGCCTTGGACAGGGGGCTCTGGCTACACCTTC.

Only one count was recorded for this clonotype. The junction and the germline gene differ at one end; a read error may be behind it. This rearrangement joins TRBV11-2 to TRBJ1-1; unclear D gene. Per germline, CDR1 SGHAT and CDR2 FQNNGV. The CDR3 consists of 13 residues. CDR3 in amino acids: CASNWGMNTEALF. Written as DNA, the CDR3 is TGTGCCAGCAACTGGGGTATGAACACTGAAGCTCTCTTT.

The rearrangement links TRBV20-1 to TRBJ2-1; 7 bases agree with TRBD1. Germline CDR1 is DFQATT and CDR2 is SNEGSKA (reference sequence). V lost 8 bases, J lost 7 bases, and 17 bases stayed unmatched. This CDR3 comprises 15 residues. The CDR3: CSTRTRDRDYNEQFF. CDR3 nucleotides: TGCAGTACTCGTACCCGGGACAGAGACTATAATGAGCAGTTCTTC.